These 18 T cell receptor beta chains share one sample of origin, sequenced in a study of human thymus T cells (dated by TCRdb to about 2020). The receptor library was made with the immunoSEQ multiplex PCR assay. In TCRdb, the immuneACCESS table is reduced to in-frame sequences with V and J assigned. These tables do not hold every clone; where another copy was compared, an unresolved V gene accounts for under half, and the others remain unexplained. The sample profile shows about 130,000 clones; around 94% of them were found once. Of the sample, approximately 0.022% falls within the top ten clones. Thymus tissue was collected as surgical resects that were removed during corrective cardiac surgery. Sequenced material: thymus tissue. Receptor source: a boy in the first two years of life with a congenital heart defect but otherwise immunologically healthy.

The rearrangement joins TRBV4-3 to TRBJ1-5; maybe TRBD1 (5 bases). The CDR3 is made up of 21 amino acids. V gave up 0 bases and J gave up 0 bases, with 24 bases separating them. Germline CDR1 and CDR2: LGHNA and YSLEER. In DNA form, the CDR3 reads TGCGCCAGCAGCCAAGATTTAGAAATGAGAGGGGAGGGTTATAGCAATCAGCCCCAGCATTTT. Protein: CASSQDLEMRGEGYSNQPQHF.

This sequence joins TRBV5-1 and TRBJ1-4; D is ambiguous. V was cut by 4 bases and J by 8 bases, with 9 bases left in between. The CDR3 is 12 amino acids. The V gene's germline CDR1 is SGHRS and CDR2 YFSETQ. CDR3 region: CASSREAEKLFF. DNA of the CDR3: TGCGCCAGCAGCAGGGAAGCGGAAAAACTGTTTTTT.

The V and J genes are TRBV12-5 and TRBJ2-1, with D possibly TRBD1 on 5 matching bases. Trimming cost V 5 bases and J 13 bases, with 12 bases left between them. Germline V CDR1 and CDR2: LGHNT, FRNRAP. The length of the CDR3 is 11 residues. The chain's CDR3 is CASGGSRGQFF. In DNA, the CDR3 is TGTGCTAGTGGTGGCTCTAGGGGTCAGTTCTTC.

This sequence joins TRBV7-2 and TRBJ1-2; a possible D gene is TRBD1 (5 bases). CDR1 is SGHTA and CDR2 is FQGNSA in the germline V gene. CDR3 length: 12 amino acids. The V and J ends lost 6 bases and 8 bases respectively, with 13 bases between them. The CDR3 bases are TGTGCCAGCAGTCCCTCGGGGGAGGGCTACACCTTC. It translates to CASSPSGEGYTF.

The table lists this clone with a few counts. The chain combines TRBV28 with TRBJ1-6; TRBD1 matches at 9 bases. CDR1 is MDHEN and CDR2 is SYDVKM in the germline V gene. After removal of 6 bases from V and 10 bases from J, the junction contained 10 bases not matched to a gene. The CDR3 runs 15 residues. The CDR3 DNA is TGTGCCAGCAGGGAGAGGGACAGGGTTCGATCACCCCTCCACTTT. Translating gives CASRERDRVRSPLHF.

The chain uses TRBV7-8 and TRBJ1-5, with D perhaps TRBD1 (5 bases). The germline V gene encodes CDR1 SGHVS and CDR2 FQNEAQ. The CDR3 loop spans 16 amino acids. Trimming left V 1 base short and J 2 bases short, with 12 bases between. CDR3 loop: CASSLGGGGGNQPQHF. The CDR3 region has the DNA TGTGCCAGCAGCTTAGGTGGGGGTGGTGGCAATCAGCCCCAGCATTTT.

This chain's CDR3 is CASSNYPNNRGRRIEQYF. The CDR3 nucleotides read TGTGCCAGCAGCAACTACCCAAACAACAGGGGGCGCCGAATCGAGCAGTACTTC. The chain links TRBV21-1 to TRBJ2-7; TRBD1, the table's D call, was not compared with the DNA. TRBV21-1 is classified as a pseudogene. CDR3 length: 18 residues.

The rearrangement uses TRBV27 and TRBJ2-3; D is perhaps TRBD2 (7 bases). The germline CDR1 and CDR2 sequences are MNHEY and SMNVEV (reference sequence). The V and J ends lost 2 bases and 5 bases respectively, with 14 bases between them. The length of the CDR3 is 15 residues. The CDR3 DNA follows: TGTGCCAGCAGTTTACTCCGGGGGGCAAAAGATACGCAGTATTTT. This encodes CASSLLRGAKDTQYF.

The V call is TRBV14, the J call TRBJ1-1; maybe TRBD1 (5 bases). Germline V lookup: CDR1 SGHDN, CDR2 FVKESK. There are 14 residues in the CDR3. V was clipped by 4 bases and J by 1 base, with 10 bases between them. CDR3 amino acids: CASSPRDGNTEAFF. The CDR3 bases are TGTGCCAGCAGCCCCCGGGACGGGAACACTGAAGCTTTCTTT.

The chain uses TRBV9 and TRBJ2-3, with D possibly being TRBD1 (6 bases). Germline CDR1 is SGDLS and CDR2 is YYNGEE. V was pared by 0 bases and J by 4 bases, with 18 bases between. This CDR3 region has 17 residues. The CDR3 loop is CASSVGWGPSAADTQYF. Here the CDR3 DNA reads TGTGCCAGCAGCGTAGGGTGGGGGCCGAGTGCGGCAGATACGCAGTATTTT.

The gene calls are TRBV7-2 and TRBJ1-2; D is unresolved. CDR3 length: 15 residues. Trimming removed 5 bases at V and 8 bases at J, with 21 bases between. CDR1 and CDR2 (germline): SGHTA, FQGNSA. CDR3 protein: CASSAYYSDGGGYTF. DNA of the CDR3: TGTGCCAGCAGCGCCTATTACAGTGACGGCGGCGGCTACACCTTC.

The chain combines TRBV5-1 with TRBJ2-1, with 7 bases that match TRBD2. Looked up from germline, CDR1 is SGHRS and CDR2 is YFSETQ. Trimming took 1 base from V and 5 from J; bases not matched to a gene: 12. The CDR3 runs 17 residues. The CDR3 protein is CASSLRVRVRGDNEQFF. In DNA, the CDR3 is TGCGCCAGCAGCTTGCGGGTCCGGGTACGGGGGGACAATGAGCAGTTCTTC.

The chain couples TRBV6-5 to TRBJ2-1; the match to TRBD2 covers 10 bases. The J segment lost 2 bases and the V segment lost 6 bases, leaving 4 bases of the junction unmatched. This CDR3 region has 15 residues. Looked up from germline, CDR1 is MNHEY and CDR2 is SVGAGI. The CDR3 here is CASSSSGGPYNEQFF. CDR3 in DNA: TGTGCCAGCAGCTCTAGCGGGGGTCCCTACAATGAGCAGTTCTTC.

The rearrangement joins TRBV10-3 to TRBJ1-6; TRBD1 aligns across 9 bases. With 6 bases clipped from V and 7 bases from J, the junction kept 1 base outside the gene matches. Germline V gives CDR1 ENHRY, CDR2 SYGVKD. This CDR3 spans 13 amino acids. CDR3 DNA: TGTGCCATCAGAGGACAGGGGAATTCACCCCTCCACTTT. It translates to CAIRGQGNSPLHF.

The V gene is TRBV5-1, the J gene TRBJ2-5, with D perhaps assigned TRBD1 or TRBD2 (5 bases each). Trimming cost V 5 bases and J 1 base, with 15 bases left between them. CDR3 length equals 15 residues. Germline lookup yields CDR1 SGHRS and CDR2 YFSETQ. The CDR3 coding sequence is TGCGCCAGCAGTTCGGATTCCGGGACCCAAGAGACCCAGTACTTC. Amino acid sequence: CASSSDSGTQETQYF.

The CDR3 region is CASRSTGGPYEQYF. The CDR3 bases are TGCGCCAGCAGATCGACAGGGGGTCCCTACGAGCAGTACTTC. V gene TRBV10-2 combines with J gene TRBJ2-7; 9 bases match TRBD1. Trimming took 6 bases from V and 2 from J; bases not matched to a gene: 5. This CDR3 comprises 14 residues. CDR1 and CDR2 (germline): WSHSY, SAAADI.

The chain links TRBV6-1 to TRBJ2-7; weak D call: TRBD2 (6 bases). V was clipped by 1 base and J by 2 bases, with 9 bases between them. CDR3 length: 14 residues. CDR1 and CDR2 (germline): MNHNS, SASEGT. This CDR3 is CASSEEEGPYEQYF. For the CDR3, the DNA is TGTGCCAGCAGTGAAGAGGAGGGACCCTACGAGCAGTACTTC.

The chain has TRBV5-1 and TRBJ1-2; the match to TRBD1 covers 9 bases. Germline values: CDR1 SGHRS, CDR2 YFSETQ. With 0 bases clipped from V and 5 bases from J, the junction kept 20 bases outside the gene matches. The length of the CDR3 is 20 residues. The CDR3 DNA is TGCGCCAGCAGCTTGGGAATTAAGGGACAGGGACACCGACGCCTTTATGGCTACACCTTC. Amino acid sequence: CASSLGIKGQGHRRLYGYTF.